Listed below are T cell receptor beta chains from one sample, sequenced in a study of shared clonotypes between healthy human individuals. Using immunoSEQ multiplex PCR, the repertoire was profiled, and TCRdb retains in-frame clones only, with some absent. The sample includes over 700,000 clones, around 77% of them seen just once. Source material: memory CD4+ T cells sorted from blood. The receptors were sampled from a woman in her 30s in good health. Each CDR3 is given with its conserved first and last residue. A D gene is named only where the DNA matches it firmly.

v_call,j_call,cdr3_length,d_call,cdr3_aa
TRBV5-1,TRBJ2-2,15,NA,CASSLDGRLAGELFF
TRBV4-1,TRBJ2-1,14,NA,CASSQPDLVDEQFF
TRBV11-2,TRBJ2-6,16,NA,CASSRRGEAGANVLTF
TRBV4-2,TRBJ2-2,15,NA,CASSQTMTRAGELFF
TRBV19,TRBJ2-3,18,NA,CASSIKTVRSGYTDTQYF
TRBV6-1,TRBJ2-3,18,TRBD2,CASSEIEGLAGGRDTQYF
TRBV11-2,TRBJ1-3,13,NA,CASSPGDRNTIYF
TRBV19,TRBJ2-2,14,NA,CASSITANTGELFF
TRBV15,TRBJ2-7,14,TRBD1,CATSRDRGRYEQYF
TRBV19,TRBJ2-3,13,TRBD1,CASTDRLADTQYF
TRBV19,TRBJ2-2,15,NA,CASSKDPANTGELFF
TRBV19,TRBJ2-7,15,NA,CASSIVAGAGSEQYF
TRBV19,TRBJ2-6,13,NA,CASRFSGANVLTF
TRBV28,TRBJ2-7,15,TRBD1,CASSSTQGAGYEQYF
TRBV7-3,TRBJ1-1,13,NA,CASSLLVSTEAFF
TRBV13,TRBJ1-3,16,TRBD1,CASSSSGQGYGNTIYF
TRBV5-6,TRBJ2-7,16,NA,CASSSWYGVVSYEQYF
TRBV28,TRBJ2-1,14,NA,CASRSELYGNEQFF
TRBV2,TRBJ2-5,13,NA,CASSALDQETQYF
TRBV5-4,TRBJ1-1,14,NA,CASSLGQANTEAFF
TRBV2,TRBJ2-1,15,TRBD2,CASNGLAAQYNEQFF
TRBV18,TRBJ1-5,15,TRBD1,CASSPGQGAYQPQHF
TRBV6-1,TRBJ1-4,16,NA,CASSEMSGASNEKLFF
TRBV2,TRBJ1-5,15,NA,CASSRRRSYNQPQHF
TRBV28,TRBJ1-5,14,NA,CASRRGVGNQPQHF
TRBV27,TRBJ2-7,15,TRBD1,CASSSTGTGSYEQYF
TRBV5-1,TRBJ2-3,15,NA,CASSSGGASTDTQYF
TRBV6-5,TRBJ2-5,13,TRBD1,CASGQGAQETQYF
TRBV11-2,TRBJ2-5,15,TRBD2,CASSLEWQGGETQYF
TRBV5-6,TRBJ2-6,13,NA,CASSSTGANVLTF
TRBV6-5,TRBJ2-7,15,NA,CASSYRRVFSYEQYF
TRBV27,TRBJ2-4,14,NA,CASSAGGYLNIQYF
TRBV28,TRBJ2-5,17,TRBD2,CASSSLMGLVREETQYF
TRBV4-1,TRBJ2-3,10,NA,CASSHGTQYF
TRBV6-1,TRBJ1-2,15,TRBD1,CASSETSRGQGVHTF
TRBV28,TRBJ1-5,15,NA,CASKIQGPFNQPQHF
TRBV9,TRBJ2-7,14,TRBD2,CASSGGLGPYEQYF
TRBV11-2,TRBJ2-5,14,NA,CASSLAGGKETQYF
TRBV7-9,TRBJ2-3,18,TRBD2,CATRPPLAGSISTDTQYF
TRBV13,TRBJ1-1,16,NA,CASRRSGLTMNTEAFF
TRBV21-1,TRBJ2-5,16,NA,CASSSPRDTLVETQYF
TRBV5-4,TRBJ1-2,16,TRBD1,CASSLAWQGANYGYTF